This T cell receptor (beta chain) was retrieved from a study of cytomegalovirus exposure and HLA in healthy donors. At the level of the study: The 120 or so validation repertoires used a platform that matched the one used for the approximately 690 first-cohort repertoires, as a later analysis reported. Overall study findings and caveats: Most sequenced TCRs were rare (though some public TCRs occurred in many donors). Researchers catalogued approximately 170 TCR beta chains as cytomegalovirus-associated. Subsequent analysis revealed that first-cohort TCR clusters tended to co-occur in the 120 or so validation repertoires.

V was clipped by 1 base and J by 8 bases, with 12 bases between them. There are 14 residues in the CDR3. CDR1 is MNHEY and CDR2 is SMNVEV in the germline V gene (reference sequence). On this clone itself: Its antigen is currently unknown.

Using immunoSEQ multiplex PCR, the repertoire was profiled, and TCRdb retains in-frame clones only, with some absent. The repertoire holds tens of thousands of clones, more than 85% seen once, with 0.55% to 0.75% in the top ten. The chain carries TRBV27 and TRBJ2-1; perhaps TRBD1 as D (6 bases). Material: PBMCs. The TCR was taken from a man between 18 and 29 years old in good health and CMV-seronegative. The CDR3 loop is CASSLFPGDDEQFF. DNA of the CDR3: TGTGCCAGCAGTTTATTCCCAGGGGACGATGAGCAGTTCTTC.